The 13 T cell receptor beta chains below come from one sample, sequenced in a study of T cells expressing NK-cell markers. TCRdb re-called the 5' RACE reads and gives one entry per CDR3 protein, without DNA. Recorded for this sample: approximately 460,000 distinct CDR3 sequences. Input material: blood T cells: a sorted CD56 or NKG2C T cell subset, CD4+ or CD8+ T cells, or bulk PBMC T cells (not recorded which). All receptors come from a woman aged 18 to 75 in good health.

The V gene is TRBV2, the J gene TRBJ2-1; the D gene TCRdb calls, TRBD2, cannot be checked with no DNA. Germline lookup yields CDR1 SNHLY and CDR2 FYNNEI. The CDR3 has 15 amino acids. The CDR3 sequence is CASSETSGGRHEQFF.

V gene TRBV18 combines with J gene TRBJ2-3; TCRdb designates TRBD1, a call that cannot be tested without DNA. The CDR3 length is 16 residues. CDR1 KGHSH and CDR2 LQKENI come from the germline V gene. The CDR3: CASSPPFGGGSDTQYF.

The chain recombines TRBV15 with TRBJ2-1; the D gene TCRdb calls, TRBD1, cannot be checked with no DNA. CDR1 and CDR2 (germline): LNHNV, YYDKDF (reference sequence). This CDR3 region has 16 residues. The CDR3 sequence: CATSRDPRGPHDEQFF.

The rearrangement uses TRBV29-1 and TRBJ2-4; with no DNA, the TCRdb D assignment of TRBD2 cannot be verified. CDR1 is SQVTM and CDR2 is ANQGSEA in the germline V gene. The CDR3 has 17 residues. CDR3 sequence reads: CSVDGGLAGAAGNIQYF.

This chain connects TRBV5-6 to TRBJ2-3; without DNA, the TCRdb call of TRBD2 cannot be checked. Germline lookup yields CDR1 SGHDT and CDR2 YYEEEE. The CDR3 runs 15 residues. The CDR3 sequence is CASSFGEPFTDTQYF.

The V call is TRBV19, the J call TRBJ2-2; no DNA is available, so the TRBD1 call from TCRdb remains unchecked. CDR1 is LNHDA, CDR2 SQIVND, per germline (reference sequence). CDR3 length: 13 residues. The CDR3 here is CASSMSPTGELFF.

This sequence joins TRBV5-5 and TRBJ1-2; the TRBD1 assignment by TCRdb is unverifiable without DNA. CDR1 and CDR2 from the germline V gene are SGHKS and YYEKEE (reference sequence). The CDR3 has 18 residues. This chain's CDR3 is CASSSILSKTGLIYGYTF.

V and J are TRBV20-1 and TRBJ2-7; TCRdb gives TRBD1 as the D gene, but with no DNA this cannot be confirmed. Germline V CDR1 and CDR2: DFQATT, SNEGSKA (reference sequence). The CDR3 totals 14 residues. This chain's CDR3 is CSATPGQGAYEQYF.

The gene calls are TRBV27 and TRBJ2-1; absent DNA, TCRdb's TRBD2 call cannot be checked. CDR3 length equals 11 residues. Germline CDR1 MNHEY, CDR2 SMNVEV (reference sequence). The CDR3 sequence: CASTTGNEQFF.

The V and J genes are TRBV12-3 or TRBV12-4 and TRBJ2-1; TCRdb gives TRBD1 as the D gene, but with no DNA this cannot be confirmed. The CDR3 sequence is 17 residues long. CDR3 sequence reads: CASSGPGTRSGSDEQFF.

The chain recombines TRBV13 with TRBJ2-7; TCRdb calls TRBD1, which cannot be checked without DNA. This CDR3 comprises 14 residues. Germline V lookup: CDR1 PRHDT, CDR2 FYEKMQ (reference sequence). This chain's CDR3 is CASSSPGGAYEQYF. Full variable domain (missing parts from reference TRBV13 and TRBJ2-7): AAGVIQSPRHLIKEKRETATLKCYPIPRHDTVYWYQQGPGQDPQFLISFYEKMQSDKGSIPDRFSAQQFSDYHSELNMSSLELGDSALYFCASSSPGGAYEQYFGPGTRLTVT.

The chain carries TRBV29-1 and TRBJ2-7; the D call of TRBD2 rests on TCRdb alone, since no DNA is present to check it. The CDR3 totals 16 residues. Germline lookup yields CDR1 SQVTM and CDR2 ANQGSEA. The CDR3 sequence: CSVSDPAWGLDYEQYF.

V usage is TRBV7-7 and J usage is TRBJ2-1; TCRdb returns TRBD2, unconfirmable since there is no DNA. This CDR3 spans 16 amino acids. The germline V gene has CDR1 SSHAT and CDR2 FNYEAQ (reference sequence). CDR3 residues: CASSPWTSGSFNEQFF. The full variable domain, with the rest looked up from reference TRBV7-7 and TRBJ2-1, is GAGVSQSPRYKVTKRGQDVTLRCDPISSHATLYWYQQALGQGPEFLTYFNYEAQPDKSGLPSDRFSAERPEGSISTLTIQRTEQRDSAMYRCASSPWTSGSFNEQFFGPGTRLTVL.